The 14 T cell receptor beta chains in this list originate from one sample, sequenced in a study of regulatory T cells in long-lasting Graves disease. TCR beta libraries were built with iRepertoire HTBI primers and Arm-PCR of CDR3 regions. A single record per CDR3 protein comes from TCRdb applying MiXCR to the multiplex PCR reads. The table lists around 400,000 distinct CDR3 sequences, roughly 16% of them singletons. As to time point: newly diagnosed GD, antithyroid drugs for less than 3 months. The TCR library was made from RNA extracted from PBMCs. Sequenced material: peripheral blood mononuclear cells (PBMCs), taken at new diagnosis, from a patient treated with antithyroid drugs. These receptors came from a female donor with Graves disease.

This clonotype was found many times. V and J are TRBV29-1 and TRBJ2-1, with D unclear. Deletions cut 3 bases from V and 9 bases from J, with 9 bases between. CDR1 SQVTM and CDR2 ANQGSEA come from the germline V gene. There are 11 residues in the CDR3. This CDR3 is CSVDLGGEQFF. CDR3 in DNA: TGCAGCGTTGATCTGGGCGGTGAGCAGTTCTTC.

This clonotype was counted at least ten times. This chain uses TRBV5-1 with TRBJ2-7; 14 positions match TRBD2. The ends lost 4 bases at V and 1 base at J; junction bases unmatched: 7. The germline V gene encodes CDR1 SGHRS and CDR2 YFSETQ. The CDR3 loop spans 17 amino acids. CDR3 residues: CASSPGTSGSPSYEQYF. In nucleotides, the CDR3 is TGCGCCAGCAGCCCTGGGACTAGCGGGAGTCCGTCCTACGAGCAGTACTTC.

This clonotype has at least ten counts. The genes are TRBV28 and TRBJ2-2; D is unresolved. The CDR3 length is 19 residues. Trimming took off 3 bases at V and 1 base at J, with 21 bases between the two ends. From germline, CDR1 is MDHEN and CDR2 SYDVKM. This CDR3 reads CASSFIRSWFAKNTGELFF. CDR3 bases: TGTGCCAGCAGTTTTATCAGGTCGTGGTTTGCTAAGAACACCGGGGAGCTGTTTTTT.

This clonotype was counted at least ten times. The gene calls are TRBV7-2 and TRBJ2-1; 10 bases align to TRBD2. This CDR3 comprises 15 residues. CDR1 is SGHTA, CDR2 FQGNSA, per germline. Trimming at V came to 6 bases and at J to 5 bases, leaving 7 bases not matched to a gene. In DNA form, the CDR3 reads TGTGCCAGCAGACAAGCGGGAGGGCCCGACAATGAGCAGTTCTTC. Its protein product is CASRQAGGPDNEQFF.

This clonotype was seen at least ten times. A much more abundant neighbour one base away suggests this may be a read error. CDR3 loop: CSARVRDTEAFF. DNA of the CDR3: TGCAGTGCTAGAGTCAGGGACACTGAAGCTTTCTTT. V usage is TRBV20-1 and J usage is TRBJ1-1; D might be TRBD1 (5 bases). CDR3 length: 12 amino acids. Between the trimmed V and J ends, which lost 1 base and 3 bases, there was a span of 6 bases. CDR1 is DFQATT, CDR2 SNEGSKA, per germline (reference sequence).

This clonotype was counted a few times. Here the CDR3 reads CASSPLIPGEETQYF. Here the CDR3 DNA reads TGTGCCAGCTCACCACTGATACCAGGGGAAGAGACCCAGTACTTC. The chain is built from TRBV18 and TRBJ2-5; D is possibly TRBD1 (6 bases). The CDR3 totals 15 residues. Germline CDR1 and CDR2: KGHSH and LQKENI. V gave up 1 base and J gave up 3 bases, with 12 bases separating them. Combining the CDR3 with reference TRBV18 and TRBJ2-5 gives the whole variable domain NAGVMQNPRHLVRRRGQEARLRCSPMKGHSHVYWYRQLPEEGLKFMVYLQKENIIDESGMPKERFSAEFPKEGPSILRIQQVVRGDSAAYFCASSPLIPGEETQYFGPGTRLLVL.

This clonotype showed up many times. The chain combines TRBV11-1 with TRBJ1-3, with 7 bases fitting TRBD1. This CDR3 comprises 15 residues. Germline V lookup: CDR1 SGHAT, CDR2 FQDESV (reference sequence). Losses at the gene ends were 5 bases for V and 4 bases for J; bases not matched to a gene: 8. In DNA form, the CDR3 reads TGTGCCAGCAGCGACGAGGGGGCGCGAGGAAACACCATATATTTT. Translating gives CASSDEGARGNTIYF.

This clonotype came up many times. The CDR3 bases are TGCAGCGTTGAAGATCGGGGCGGGGGGGCAGAAACAGATACGCAGTATTTT. Protein product: CSVEDRGGGAETDTQYF. The chain employs TRBV29-1 and TRBJ2-3; 9 bases are a match to TRBD2. The CDR3 covers 17 residues. Germline CDR1 and CDR2: SQVTM and ANQGSEA. The junction had 10 bases not matched to a gene; V was cut back by 0 bases and J by 3 bases.

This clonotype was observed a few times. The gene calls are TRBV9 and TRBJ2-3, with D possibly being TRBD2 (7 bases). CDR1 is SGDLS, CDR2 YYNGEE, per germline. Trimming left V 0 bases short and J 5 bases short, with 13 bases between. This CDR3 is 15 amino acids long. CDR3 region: CASSVEGGAGDTQYF. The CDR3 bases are TGTGCCAGCAGCGTAGAGGGGGGGGCCGGAGATACGCAGTATTTT.

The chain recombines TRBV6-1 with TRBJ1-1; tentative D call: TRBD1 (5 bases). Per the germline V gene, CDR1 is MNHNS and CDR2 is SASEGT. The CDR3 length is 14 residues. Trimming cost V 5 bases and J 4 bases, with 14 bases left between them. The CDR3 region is CASSPLGGGTEAFF. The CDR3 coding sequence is TGTGCCAGCAGTCCCCTGGGGGGGGGCACTGAAGCTTTCTTT.

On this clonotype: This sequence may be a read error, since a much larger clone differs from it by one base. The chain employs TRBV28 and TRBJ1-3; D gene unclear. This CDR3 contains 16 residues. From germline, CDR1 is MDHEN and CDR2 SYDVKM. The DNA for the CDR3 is TGTGCCAGCAGTTTAAATGTCATCAATGGTGGAGACACCACATATTTT. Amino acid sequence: CASSLNVINGGDTTYF.

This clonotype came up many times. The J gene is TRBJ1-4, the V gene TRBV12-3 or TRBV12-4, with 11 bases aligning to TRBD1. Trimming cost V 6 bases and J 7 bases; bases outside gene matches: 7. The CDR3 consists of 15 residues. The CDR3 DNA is TGTGCCAGCAGCCACCGTGGGACAGGGGGTGAAAAACTGTTTTTT. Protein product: CASSHRGTGGEKLFF.

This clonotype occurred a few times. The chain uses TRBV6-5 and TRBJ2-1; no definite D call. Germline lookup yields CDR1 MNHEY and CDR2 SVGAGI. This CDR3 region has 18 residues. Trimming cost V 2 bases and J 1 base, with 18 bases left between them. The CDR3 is CASSYAARVEPSYNEQFF. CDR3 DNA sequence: TGTGCCAGCAGTTACGCGGCCCGAGTCGAACCATCCTACAATGAGCAGTTCTTC.

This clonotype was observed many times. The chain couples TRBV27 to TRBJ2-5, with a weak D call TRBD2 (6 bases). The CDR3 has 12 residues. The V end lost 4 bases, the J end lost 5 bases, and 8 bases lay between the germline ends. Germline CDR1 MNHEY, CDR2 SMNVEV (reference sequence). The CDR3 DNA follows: TGTGCCAGCAGTTCCGCGGGGGAGACCCAGTACTTC. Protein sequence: CASSSAGETQYF.